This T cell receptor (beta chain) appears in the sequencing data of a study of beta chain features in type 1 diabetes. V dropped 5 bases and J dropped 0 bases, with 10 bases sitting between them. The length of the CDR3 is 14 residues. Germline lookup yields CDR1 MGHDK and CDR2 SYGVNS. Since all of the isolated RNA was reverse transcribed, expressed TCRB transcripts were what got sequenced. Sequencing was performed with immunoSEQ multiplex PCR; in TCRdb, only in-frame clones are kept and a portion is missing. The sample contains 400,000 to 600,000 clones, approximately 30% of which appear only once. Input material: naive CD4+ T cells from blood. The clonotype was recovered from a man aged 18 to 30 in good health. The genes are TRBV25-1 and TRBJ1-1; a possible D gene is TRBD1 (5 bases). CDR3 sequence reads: CASSRGRLNTEAFF. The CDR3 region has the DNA TGTGCCAGCAGTAGGGGACGGTTGAACACTGAAGCTTTCTTT.